A selection of T cell receptor beta chains follows, all from one sample in a study of early T cells in non-severe SARS-CoV-2 infection. TCRdb re-called the 5' RACE reads with MiXCR, one entry per CDR3 protein. The sample carries 75,000 to 90,000 distinct CDR3 sequences, more than 10% recorded once. Input material: whole blood. Receptors originate from an adult who was a healthcare worker with PCR-confirmed SARS-CoV-2 infection or an uninfected control (not recorded which). CDR3s leave out the opening cysteine and the closing phenylalanine or tryptophan.

V gene,J gene,CDR3 protein
TRBV28,TRBJ2-1,ASSLESRQF
TRBV19,TRBJ2-1,ASSIEVLSYNEQF
TRBV11-2,TRBJ2-3,ASNRGTAADTQY
TRBV7-9,TRBJ2-7,ASSWAYRGYEQY
TRBV20-1,TRBJ2-7,SARDRGYEQY
TRBV6-5,TRBJ2-1,ASRDSDLYNEQF
TRBV6-5,TRBJ2-2,ASSYSGQGSYTGELF
TRBV20-1,TRBJ2-1,SARDRGFYNEQF
TRBV10-2,TRBJ1-6,ASSRGPYNSPLH
TRBV7-9,TRBJ2-7,ASSLATGRDSDYEQY
TRBV5-1,TRBJ2-7,ASSPWPATYEQY
TRBV12-3/TRBV12-4,TRBJ2-5,ASSLGRNQETQY
TRBV23-1,TRBJ1-5,ASTGWQGMFSNQPQH
TRBV20-1,TRBJ2-3,SATRVGRTQY
TRBV20-1,TRBJ2-7,SARDGDYEQY
TRBV12-5,TRBJ1-5,ASAETRRDQPQH
TRBV28,TRBJ1-6,ASSTLFGGEDLH
TRBV16,TRBJ1-2,ASSQSELGGYT
TRBV7-9,TRBJ2-7,ASSFEERTYYEQY
TRBV19,TRBJ1-2,ASSPDVRYGYT
TRBV27,TRBJ1-1,ASSFLSSTEAF
TRBV30,TRBJ2-3,AWGLAGVWDTQY
TRBV7-9,TRBJ2-5,ASSLETSGRGETQY
TRBV11-2,TRBJ2-1,ASSPRTSGRGPYNEQF
TRBV7-8,TRBJ2-5,ASSRNRRARQETQY
TRBV4-3,TRBJ2-3,ASSQDLPGGRDTQY
TRBV5-3,TRBJ1-2,ARSFKAGPYGYT
TRBV6-1,TRBJ1-1,ASGDSEAF
TRBV28,TRBJ1-2,ASSSPGQDVYGYT
TRBV20-1,TRBJ2-5,SARLGGQTQY
TRBV7-6,TRBJ2-1,ASSTNVQGGFNEQF
TRBV20-1,TRBJ1-1,SARTSKGTEAF
TRBV6-2/TRBV6-3,TRBJ2-5,ASSYSWGGETQY
TRBV28,TRBJ2-7,ASSLGQGAAYEQY
TRBV11-2,TRBJ1-1,ASSYTPGQPNTEAF
TRBV27,TRBJ1-6,ASSLIGPSNSPLH